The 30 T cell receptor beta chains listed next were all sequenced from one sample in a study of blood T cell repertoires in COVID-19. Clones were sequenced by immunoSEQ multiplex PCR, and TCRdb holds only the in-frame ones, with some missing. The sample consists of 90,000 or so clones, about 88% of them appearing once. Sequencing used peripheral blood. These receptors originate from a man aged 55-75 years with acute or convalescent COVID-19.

Here the CDR3 reads CASSFRGVSYNEQFF. DNA of the CDR3: TGTGCCAGTAGTTTCAGGGGTGTATCCTACAATGAGCAGTTCTTC. The chain employs TRBV19 and TRBJ2-1; D is perhaps TRBD1 (6 bases). The CDR3 has 15 amino acids. Looked up from germline, CDR1 is LNHDA and CDR2 is SQIVND (reference sequence). The V end was cut by 5 bases, the J end by 1 base, with 12 bases between.

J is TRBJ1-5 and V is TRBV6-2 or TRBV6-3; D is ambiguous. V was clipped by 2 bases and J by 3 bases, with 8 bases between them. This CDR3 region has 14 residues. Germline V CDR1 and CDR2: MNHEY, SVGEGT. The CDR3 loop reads CASSYNGFNQPQHF. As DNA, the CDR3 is TGTGCCAGCAGTTACAACGGGTTCAATCAGCCCCAGCATTTT.

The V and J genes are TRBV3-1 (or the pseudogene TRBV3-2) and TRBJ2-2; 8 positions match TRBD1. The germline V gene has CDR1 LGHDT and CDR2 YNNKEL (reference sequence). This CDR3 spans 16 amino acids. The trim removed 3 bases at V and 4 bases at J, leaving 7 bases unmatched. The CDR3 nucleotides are TGTGCCAGCAGCCATGACAGGGGTTTTAGCACCGGGGAGCTGTTTTTT. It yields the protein CASSHDRGFSTGELFF.

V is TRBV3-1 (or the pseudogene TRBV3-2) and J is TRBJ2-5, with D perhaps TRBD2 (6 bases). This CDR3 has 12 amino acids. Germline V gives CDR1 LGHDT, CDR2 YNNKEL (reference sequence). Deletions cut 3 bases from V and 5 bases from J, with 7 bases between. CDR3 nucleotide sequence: TGTGCCAGCAGCCACGCGGGGGAGACCCAGTACTTC. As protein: CASSHAGETQYF.

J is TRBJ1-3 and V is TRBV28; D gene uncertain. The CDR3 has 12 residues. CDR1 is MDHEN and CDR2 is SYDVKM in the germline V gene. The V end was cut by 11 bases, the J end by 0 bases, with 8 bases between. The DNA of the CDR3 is TGTGCCGCCGAGGGCTCTGGAAACACCATATATTTT. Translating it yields CAAEGSGNTIYF.

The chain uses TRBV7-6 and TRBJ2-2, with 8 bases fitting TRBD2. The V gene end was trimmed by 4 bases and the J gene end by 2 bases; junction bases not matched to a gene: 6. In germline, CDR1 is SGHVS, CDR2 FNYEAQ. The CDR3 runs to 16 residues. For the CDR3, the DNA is TGTGCCAGCAGCTACCCAGCGGGAGCAAACACCGGGGAGCTGTTTTTT. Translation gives CASSYPAGANTGELFF.

The CDR3 bases are TGTGCCAGCAGCTTGTATGGTCGGGGGACAGATACGCAGTATTTT. This encodes CASSLYGRGTDTQYF. V is TRBV5-5 and J is TRBJ2-3; a weak D match, TRBD2 (6 bases). Germline V gene data show CDR1 as SGHKS and CDR2 as YYEKEE (reference sequence). CDR3 length: 15 residues. Trimming took off 1 base at V and 3 bases at J, with 12 bases between the two ends.

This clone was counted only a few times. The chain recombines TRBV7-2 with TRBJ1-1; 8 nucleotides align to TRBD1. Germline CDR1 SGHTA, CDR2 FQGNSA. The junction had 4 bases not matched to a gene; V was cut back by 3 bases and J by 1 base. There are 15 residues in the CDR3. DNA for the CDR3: TGTGCCAGCAGCTTGGACAGGGTTCGGAACACTGAAGCTTTCTTT. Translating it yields CASSLDRVRNTEAFF.

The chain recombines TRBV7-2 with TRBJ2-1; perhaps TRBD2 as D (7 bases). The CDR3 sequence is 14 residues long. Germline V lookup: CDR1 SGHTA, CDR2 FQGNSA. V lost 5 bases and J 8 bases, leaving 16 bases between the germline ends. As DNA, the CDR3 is TGTGCCAGCAGCCTGGGGGGGGCGAGGCATGAGCAGTTCTTC. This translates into CASSLGGARHEQFF.

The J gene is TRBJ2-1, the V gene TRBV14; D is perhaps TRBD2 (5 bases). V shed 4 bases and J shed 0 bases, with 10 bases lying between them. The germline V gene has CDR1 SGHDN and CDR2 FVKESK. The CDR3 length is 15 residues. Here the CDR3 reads CASSRLGSSYNEQFF. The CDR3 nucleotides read TGTGCCAGCAGCCGCCTAGGGAGCTCCTACAATGAGCAGTTCTTC. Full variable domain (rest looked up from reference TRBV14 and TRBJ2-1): EAGVTQFPSHSVIEKGQTVTLRCDPISGHDNLYWYRRVMGKEIKFLLHFVKESKQDESGMPNNRFLAERTGGTYSTLKVQPAELEDSGVYFCASSRLGSSYNEQFFGPGTRLTVL.

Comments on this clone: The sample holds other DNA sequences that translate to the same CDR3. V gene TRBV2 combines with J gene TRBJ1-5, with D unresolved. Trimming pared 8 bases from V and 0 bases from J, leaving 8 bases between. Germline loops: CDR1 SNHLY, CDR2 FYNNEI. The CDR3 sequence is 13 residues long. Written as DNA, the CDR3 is TGTGCCAGCTCGGGGTATAGCAATCAGCCCCAGCATTTT. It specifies CASSGYSNQPQHF.

CDR3 protein: CASSFQGAGGGNTIYF. The CDR3 DNA is TGTGCCAGCAGCTTCCAGGGAGCGGGTGGTGGAAACACCATATATTTT. The J gene is TRBJ1-3, the V gene TRBV3-1 (or the pseudogene TRBV3-2); perhaps TRBD1 as D (5 bases). Germline CDR1 LGHDT, CDR2 YNNKEL (reference sequence). The CDR3 has 16 residues. With 5 bases removed from V and 3 bases from J, the gap between germline ends came to 17 bases.

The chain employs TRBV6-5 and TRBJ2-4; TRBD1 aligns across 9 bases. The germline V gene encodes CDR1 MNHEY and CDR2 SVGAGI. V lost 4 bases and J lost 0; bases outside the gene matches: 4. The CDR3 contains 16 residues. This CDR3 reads CASSSLQGAAKNIQYF. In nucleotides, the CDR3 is TGTGCCAGCAGTTCTCTACAGGGGGCAGCCAAAAACATTCAGTACTTC.

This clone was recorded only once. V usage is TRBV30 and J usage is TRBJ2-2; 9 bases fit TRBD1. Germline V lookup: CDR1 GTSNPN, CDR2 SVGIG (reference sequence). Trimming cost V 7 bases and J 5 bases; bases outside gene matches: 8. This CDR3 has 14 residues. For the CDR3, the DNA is TGTGCCTTAGTAACCGGGACAGGGACCGGGGAGCTGTTTTTT. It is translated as CALVTGTGTGELFF.

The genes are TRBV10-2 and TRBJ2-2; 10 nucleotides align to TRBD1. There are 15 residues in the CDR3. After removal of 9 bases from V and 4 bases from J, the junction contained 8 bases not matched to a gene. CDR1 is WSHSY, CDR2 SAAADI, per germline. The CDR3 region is CASTPGQGSTGELFF. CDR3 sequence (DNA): TGCGCCAGTACACCGGGACAGGGGTCCACCGGGGAGCTGTTTTTT.

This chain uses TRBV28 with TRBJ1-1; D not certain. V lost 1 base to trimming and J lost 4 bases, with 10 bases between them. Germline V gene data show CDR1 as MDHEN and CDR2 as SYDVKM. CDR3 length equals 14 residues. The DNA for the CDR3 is TGTGCCAGCAGTTTATCGGGAAGGGTCACTGAAGCTTTCTTT. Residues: CASSLSGRVTEAFF.

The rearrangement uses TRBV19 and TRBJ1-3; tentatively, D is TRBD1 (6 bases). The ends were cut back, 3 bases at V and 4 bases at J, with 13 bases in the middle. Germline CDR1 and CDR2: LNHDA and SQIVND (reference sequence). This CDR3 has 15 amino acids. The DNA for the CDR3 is TGTGCCAGTAGTATCCAGGGGCTCAGAGGAAACACCATATATTTT. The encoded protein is CASSIQGLRGNTIYF.

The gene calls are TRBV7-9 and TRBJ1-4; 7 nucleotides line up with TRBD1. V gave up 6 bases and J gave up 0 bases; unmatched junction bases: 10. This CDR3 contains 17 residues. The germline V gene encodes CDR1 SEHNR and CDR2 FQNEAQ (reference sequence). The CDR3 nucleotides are TGTGCCAGCAGTCCCTGGACAGGACTTGCAACTAATGAAAAACTGTTTTTT. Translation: CASSPWTGLATNEKLFF.

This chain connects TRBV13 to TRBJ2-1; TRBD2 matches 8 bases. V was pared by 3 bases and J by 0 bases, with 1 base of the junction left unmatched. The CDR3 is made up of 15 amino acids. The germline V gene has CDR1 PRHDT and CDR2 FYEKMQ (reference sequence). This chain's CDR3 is CASSFSGSSYNEQFF. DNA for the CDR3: TGTGCCAGCAGCTTCAGCGGGAGCTCCTACAATGAGCAGTTCTTC.

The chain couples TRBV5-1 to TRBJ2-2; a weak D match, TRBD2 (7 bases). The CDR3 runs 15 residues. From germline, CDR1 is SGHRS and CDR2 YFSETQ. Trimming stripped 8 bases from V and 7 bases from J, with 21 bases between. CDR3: CASNPQGRGNGELFF. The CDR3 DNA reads TGCGCCAGTAACCCCCAGGGGAGGGGGAACGGGGAGCTGTTTTTT.

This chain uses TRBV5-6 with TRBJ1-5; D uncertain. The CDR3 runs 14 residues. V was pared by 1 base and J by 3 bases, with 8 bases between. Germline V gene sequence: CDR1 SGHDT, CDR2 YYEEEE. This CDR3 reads CASSLYGNNQPQHF. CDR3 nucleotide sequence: TGTGCCAGCAGCTTGTACGGGAACAATCAGCCCCAGCATTTT.

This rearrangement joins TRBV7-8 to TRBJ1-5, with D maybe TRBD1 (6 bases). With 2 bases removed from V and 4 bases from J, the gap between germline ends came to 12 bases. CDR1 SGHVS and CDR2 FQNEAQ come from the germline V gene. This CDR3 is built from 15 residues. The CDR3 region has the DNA TGTGCCAGCAGCTTACGGCAGGGGCTGAATCAGCCCCAGCATTTT. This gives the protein CASSLRQGLNQPQHF. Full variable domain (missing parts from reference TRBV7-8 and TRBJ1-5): GAGVSQSPRYKVAKRGQDVALRCDPISGHVSLFWYQQALGQGPEFLTYFQNEAQLDKSGLPSDRFFAERPEGSVSTLKIQRTQQEDSAVYLCASSLRQGLNQPQHFGDGTRLSIL.

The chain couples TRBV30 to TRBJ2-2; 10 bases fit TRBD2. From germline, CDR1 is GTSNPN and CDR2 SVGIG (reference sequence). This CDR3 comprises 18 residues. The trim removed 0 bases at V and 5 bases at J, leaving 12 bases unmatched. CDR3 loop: CAWSVLAIAGGGTGELFF. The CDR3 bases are TGTGCCTGGAGTGTTTTGGCAATAGCGGGGGGAGGGACCGGGGAGCTGTTTTTT.

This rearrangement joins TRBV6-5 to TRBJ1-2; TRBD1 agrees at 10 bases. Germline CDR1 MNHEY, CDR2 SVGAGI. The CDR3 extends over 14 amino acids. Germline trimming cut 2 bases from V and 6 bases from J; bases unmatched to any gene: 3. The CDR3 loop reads CASSYRDRGNGYTF. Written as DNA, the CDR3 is TGTGCCAGCAGTTACCGGGACAGGGGCAATGGCTACACCTTC.

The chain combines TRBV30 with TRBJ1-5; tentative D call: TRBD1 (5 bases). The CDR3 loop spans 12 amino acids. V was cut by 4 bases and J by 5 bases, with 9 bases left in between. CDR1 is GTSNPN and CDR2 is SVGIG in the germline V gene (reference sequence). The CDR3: CAWTQGDQPQHF. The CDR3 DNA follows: TGTGCCTGGACGCAGGGTGATCAGCCCCAGCATTTT.

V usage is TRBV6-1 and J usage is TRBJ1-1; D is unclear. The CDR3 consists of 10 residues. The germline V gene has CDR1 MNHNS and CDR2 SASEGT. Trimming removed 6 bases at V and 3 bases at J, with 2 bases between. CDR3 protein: CASSYTEAFF. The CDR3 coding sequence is TGTGCCAGCAGCTACACTGAAGCTTTCTTT.

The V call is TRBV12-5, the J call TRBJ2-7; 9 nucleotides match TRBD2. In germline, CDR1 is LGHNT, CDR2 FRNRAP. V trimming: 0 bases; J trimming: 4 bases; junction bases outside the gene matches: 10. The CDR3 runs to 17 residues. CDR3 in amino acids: CASGLVGYAGGSYEQYF. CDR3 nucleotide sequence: TGTGCTAGTGGTTTGGTCGGTTACGCGGGAGGGTCTTACGAGCAGTACTTC.

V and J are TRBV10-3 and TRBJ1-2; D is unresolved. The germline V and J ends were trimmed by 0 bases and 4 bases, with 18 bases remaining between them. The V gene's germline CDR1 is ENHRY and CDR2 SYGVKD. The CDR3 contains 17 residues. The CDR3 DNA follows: TGTGCCATCAGTGAGTCAGCGAGGGTTTCCGAACGCTATGGCTACACCTTC. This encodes CAISESARVSERYGYTF.

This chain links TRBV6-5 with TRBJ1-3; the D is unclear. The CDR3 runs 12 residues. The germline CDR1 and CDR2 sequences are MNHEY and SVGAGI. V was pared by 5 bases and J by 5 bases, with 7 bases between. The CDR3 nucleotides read TGTGCCAGCAGTCCATCTAGAAACACCATATATTTT. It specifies CASSPSRNTIYF.

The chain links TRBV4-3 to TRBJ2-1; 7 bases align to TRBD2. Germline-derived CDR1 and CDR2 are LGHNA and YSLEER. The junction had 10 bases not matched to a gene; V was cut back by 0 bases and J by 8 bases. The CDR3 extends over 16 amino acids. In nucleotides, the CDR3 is TGCGCCAGCAGCCAAGATCGGGGCGGGGGTTGGGATGAGCAGTTCTTC. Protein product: CASSQDRGGGWDEQFF.